These T cell receptor beta chains were read from a single sample in a study of blood T cells in healthy people across ages. Each CDR3 protein is one row after TCRdb ran MiXCR on the 5' RACE reads. The top ten hold around 2.9% of the sample, which has about 780,000 distinct CDR3 sequences, 20% to 30% seen once. Separately, the same data were catalogued under a study of T cells of mothers and their children.

Sequencing input: blood. Receptors originate from a boy between 5 and 17 years old in good health. Both conserved end residues are part of each CDR3. D genes are given only for firm matches. Clone size appears in some rows only: once, few, many, or a class for an expanded clone.

j_call: TRBJ2-5; clone_size: -; d_call: -; v_call: TRBV2; cdr3_aa: CASSDLSKAGASGTQYF; cdr3_nt: TGTGCCAGCAGTGACCTAAGTAAGGCGGGGGCTTCGGGGACCCAGTACTTC
j_call: TRBJ2-5; clone_size: -; d_call: TRBD2; v_call: TRBV7-9; cdr3_aa: CASSPRGASGETQYF; cdr3_nt: TGTGCCAGCAGCCCTAGGGGAGCTAGCGGGGAGACCCAGTACTTC
j_call: TRBJ2-1; clone_size: few; d_call: TRBD2; v_call: TRBV5-1; cdr3_aa: CASSFSTGGDEQFF; cdr3_nt: TGCGCCAGCAGCTTCAGTACCGGGGGGGATGAGCAGTTCTTC
j_call: TRBJ2-1; clone_size: few; d_call: -; v_call: TRBV24-1; cdr3_aa: CATSGEGATYNEQFF; cdr3_nt: TGTGCCACCAGTGGGGAGGGGGCAACATACAATGAGCAGTTCTTC
j_call: TRBJ1-1; clone_size: many; d_call: TRBD1; v_call: TRBV12-3/TRBV12-4; cdr3_aa: CASRRLGQVGTEAFF; cdr3_nt: TGTGCCAGCAGAAGATTGGGACAGGTGGGCACTGAAGCTTTCTTT
j_call: TRBJ2-3; clone_size: -; d_call: TRBD2; v_call: TRBV12-3/TRBV12-4; cdr3_aa: CASTKLVAGVGTDTQYF; cdr3_nt: TGTGCCAGCACCAAACTAGTAGCGGGAGTGGGGACAGATACGCAGTATTTT
j_call: TRBJ1-3; clone_size: few; d_call: -; v_call: TRBV5-1; cdr3_aa: CASSSSKEGNTIYF; cdr3_nt: TGCGCCAGCAGCTCATCAAAAGAAGGAAACACCATATATTTT
j_call: TRBJ2-3; clone_size: -; d_call: TRBD2; v_call: TRBV12-3/TRBV12-4; cdr3_aa: CASSSRGGTTDTQYF; cdr3_nt: TGTGCCAGCAGTTCTCGCGGGGGGACCACAGATACGCAGTATTTT
j_call: TRBJ2-7; clone_size: -; d_call: -; v_call: TRBV14; cdr3_aa: CASSQDVPNSGSEQYF; cdr3_nt: TGTGCCAGCAGCCAAGATGTCCCTAATAGCGGAAGCGAGCAGTACTTC
j_call: TRBJ1-2; clone_size: -; d_call: -; v_call: TRBV12-3/TRBV12-4; cdr3_aa: CASSLATPWEGYTF; cdr3_nt: TGTGCCAGCAGTTTAGCCACTCCATGGGAAGGCTACACCTTC
j_call: TRBJ2-7; clone_size: -; d_call: -; v_call: TRBV10-3; cdr3_aa: CAVSVTGREQYF; cdr3_nt: TGTGCCGTCAGTGTTACAGGGCGCGAGCAGTACTTC
j_call: TRBJ2-1; clone_size: few; d_call: -; v_call: TRBV5-1; cdr3_aa: CASSFAQGMFNEQFF; cdr3_nt: TGCGCCAGCAGCTTTGCGCAGGGGATGTTTAATGAGCAGTTCTTC
j_call: TRBJ2-1; clone_size: once; d_call: TRBD2; v_call: TRBV2; cdr3_aa: CASSEAGGEIYNEQFF; cdr3_nt: TGTGCCAGCAGTGAAGCGGGGGGGGAAATATACAATGAGCAGTTCTTC
j_call: TRBJ1-1; clone_size: few; d_call: -; v_call: TRBV25-1; cdr3_aa: CASSDRGSMNTEAFF; cdr3_nt: TGTGCCAGCAGCGATAGGGGGTCTATGAACACTGAAGCTTTCTTT
j_call: TRBJ2-1; clone_size: -; d_call: -; v_call: TRBV20-1; cdr3_aa: CSARGTNDEQFF; cdr3_nt: TGCAGTGCTAGAGGGACCAACGATGAGCAGTTCTTC
j_call: TRBJ2-1; clone_size: few; d_call: TRBD1; v_call: TRBV5-1; cdr3_aa: CASSLLGTGVDEQFF; cdr3_nt: TGCGCCAGCAGCTTGTTAGGGACAGGGGTTGATGAGCAGTTCTTC
j_call: TRBJ1-4; clone_size: -; d_call: TRBD1; v_call: TRBV6-5; cdr3_aa: CASSSSGTGVEKLFF; cdr3_nt: TGTGCCAGCAGTTCCTCCGGGACAGGGGTTGAAAAACTGTTTTTT
j_call: TRBJ2-2; clone_size: -; d_call: TRBD1; v_call: TRBV7-8; cdr3_aa: CASIPYRGRSYAGELFF; cdr3_nt: TGTGCCAGCATCCCCTACAGGGGAAGATCGTATGCCGGGGAGCTGTTTTTT
j_call: TRBJ2-5; clone_size: -; d_call: -; v_call: TRBV5-1; cdr3_aa: CASSRTMETQYF; cdr3_nt: TGCGCCAGCAGCCGGACTATGGAGACCCAGTACTTC
j_call: TRBJ2-1; clone_size: few; d_call: TRBD2; v_call: TRBV5-1; cdr3_aa: CASSLKFGGSNEQFF; cdr3_nt: TGCGCCAGCAGCTTGAAGTTTGGCGGGAGCAATGAGCAGTTCTTC
j_call: TRBJ2-1; clone_size: -; d_call: -; v_call: TRBV2; cdr3_aa: CASSEEGGASYNEQFF; cdr3_nt: TGTGCCAGCAGTGAGGAGGGGGGGGCTTCCTACAATGAGCAGTTCTTC
j_call: TRBJ2-1; clone_size: -; d_call: TRBD1; v_call: TRBV4-1; cdr3_aa: CASSQGDDRGQFF; cdr3_nt: TGCGCCAGCAGCCAAGGAGACGACAGGGGGCAGTTCTTC
j_call: TRBJ2-7; clone_size: few; d_call: -; v_call: TRBV7-9; cdr3_aa: CASSPRGRVYEQYF; cdr3_nt: TGTGCCAGTAGCCCCCGGGGCAGAGTCTACGAGCAGTACTTC
j_call: TRBJ2-5; clone_size: few; d_call: TRBD1; v_call: TRBV2; cdr3_aa: CASGGDRVETQYF; cdr3_nt: TGTGCCAGCGGAGGGGACAGGGTTGAGACCCAGTACTTC
j_call: TRBJ2-7; clone_size: -; d_call: -; v_call: TRBV7-6; cdr3_aa: CASSLQGNSYEQYF; cdr3_nt: TGTGCCAGCAGCTTGCAGGGGAACTCCTACGAGCAGTACTTC
j_call: TRBJ2-5; clone_size: -; d_call: -; v_call: TRBV7-9; cdr3_aa: CASKKTRGGGQETQYF; cdr3_nt: TGTGCCAGCAAAAAAACTCGGGGTGGAGGGCAAGAGACCCAGTACTTC
j_call: TRBJ2-3; clone_size: few; d_call: -; v_call: TRBV6-6; cdr3_aa: CASSYLGLRTDTQYF; cdr3_nt: TGTGCCAGCAGCTACTTGGGTCTACGCACAGATACGCAGTATTTT
j_call: TRBJ2-3; clone_size: -; d_call: -; v_call: TRBV12-3/TRBV12-4; cdr3_aa: CASSYKEGTQYF; cdr3_nt: TGTGCCAGCAGTTATAAGGAGGGTACGCAGTATTTT
j_call: TRBJ2-5; clone_size: few; d_call: -; v_call: TRBV11-2; cdr3_aa: CASSPEGLETQYF; cdr3_nt: TGTGCCAGCAGCCCAGAAGGGTTGGAGACCCAGTACTTC
j_call: TRBJ2-1; clone_size: -; d_call: -; v_call: TRBV18; cdr3_aa: CASSPFNYDNEQFF; cdr3_nt: TGTGCCAGCTCCCCTTTCAACTACGACAATGAGCAGTTCTTC
j_call: TRBJ1-2; clone_size: -; d_call: -; v_call: TRBV12-3/TRBV12-4; cdr3_aa: CASSFSAGGINYGYTF; cdr3_nt: TGTGCCAGCAGTTTTTCCGCAGGTGGCATTAACTATGGCTACACCTTC
j_call: TRBJ1-1; clone_size: -; d_call: TRBD1; v_call: TRBV6-2/TRBV6-3; cdr3_aa: CASSYSSRQGPQAFF; cdr3_nt: TGTGCCAGCAGTTACTCCTCCCGACAGGGACCTCAAGCTTTCTTT
j_call: TRBJ1-2; clone_size: few; d_call: -; v_call: TRBV5-1; cdr3_aa: CASSSGWGADGYTF; cdr3_nt: TGCGCCAGCAGCTCGGGTTGGGGCGCGGATGGCTACACCTTC